These 25 T cell receptor beta chains were all obtained from the same sample, sequenced in a study of T cell clonotyping in hematopoietic cell transplantation. This sample's time point: recipient sample about 28 days before transplant, after cytoreduction. Generated by immunoSEQ multiplex PCR, the TCRdb table keeps only in-frame clones and is missing some. Of 30,000 to 40,000 clones listed, 85% to 95% are singletons. The source material was peripheral blood mononuclear cells, sampled before stem cell transplant. These receptors were collected from a man aged 35-49 years with chronic myeloid leukemia. Some clones in this sample may be carry-over from other donors' samples.

This chain connects TRBV30 to TRBJ1-2; TRBD1 matches at 7 bases. CDR3 length equals 13 residues. With 7 bases clipped from V and 2 bases from J, the junction kept 7 bases outside the gene matches. Germline CDR1 GTSNPN, CDR2 SVGIG (reference sequence). The CDR3 is CASTTGENYGYTF. DNA for the CDR3: TGTGCCTCAACAACAGGGGAAAACTATGGCTACACCTTC.

This chain links TRBV4-3 with TRBJ2-5; possible D gene TRBD1, 6 bases. The CDR3 sequence is 15 residues long. Germline V gives CDR1 LGHNA, CDR2 YSLEER. V was pared by 5 bases and J by 3 bases, with 16 bases between. CDR3 coding DNA: TGCGCCAGCAGCTCGTTCTGGCAGGGGAAAGAGACCCAGTACTTC. Residues: CASSSFWQGKETQYF.

The chain recombines TRBV27 with TRBJ1-3, with D possibly TRBD1 on 6 matching bases. Looked up from germline, CDR1 is MNHEY and CDR2 is SMNVEV (reference sequence). Trimming pared 5 bases from V and 1 base from J, leaving 15 bases between. The CDR3 runs 16 residues. The DNA of the CDR3 is TGTGCCAGCAGTCGGACAGTGGATCTGTCTGGAAACACCATATATTTT. Amino acid sequence: CASSRTVDLSGNTIYF.

This clone was observed a single time. This rearrangement joins TRBV6-1 to TRBJ2-3, with a possible D match to TRBD2 (5 bases). Germline CDR1 reads MNHNS; CDR2 reads SASEGT. Trimming removed 8 bases at V and 15 bases at J, with 15 bases between. The CDR3 runs to 10 residues. The CDR3 region is CASVARKVYF. DNA for the CDR3: TGTGCCAGCGTAGCGAGAAAGGTCTATTTT.

The chain has TRBV7-2 and TRBJ2-7; D is unresolved. The germline CDR1 and CDR2 sequences are SGHTA and FQGNSA. The V end was cut by 4 bases, the J end by 3 bases, with 13 bases between. There are 14 residues in the CDR3. The CDR3 bases are TGTGCCAGCAGCTCCCTGGCCGAATACTACGAGCAGTACTTC. Residues: CASSSLAEYYEQYF. The variable domain in full, with the rest retrieved from reference TRBV7-2 and TRBJ2-7, is GAGVSQSPSNKVTEKGKDVELRCDPISGHTALYWYRQSLGQGLEFLIYFQGNSAPDKSGLPSDRFSAERTGGSVSTLTIQRTQQEDSAVYLCASSSLAEYYEQYFGPGTRLTVT.

Here the CDR3 DNA reads TGTGCCAGCAGTACTGGCGGTGGGATAAATAATTCACCCCTCCACTTT. Its protein product is CASSTGGGINNSPLHF. This rearrangement joins TRBV27 to TRBJ1-6; no firm D call. CDR3 length: 16 amino acids. The ends were cut back, 5 bases at V and 5 bases at J, with 16 bases in the middle. CDR1 is MNHEY, CDR2 SMNVEV, per germline (reference sequence).

This sequence joins TRBV27 and TRBJ1-6; D is unclear. Per germline, CDR1 MNHEY and CDR2 SMNVEV (reference sequence). Trimming left V 3 bases short and J 9 bases short, with 15 bases between. The CDR3 spans 15 residues. CDR3 DNA sequence: TGTGCCAGCAGTTTGTCGGCGGGGTCCCTTTCACCCCTCCACTTT. Encoded protein: CASSLSAGSLSPLHF.

V gene TRBV6-5 combines with J gene TRBJ1-1; D unclear. Trimming took 5 bases from V and 0 from J, leaving 13 bases between them. The CDR3 has 15 amino acids. Germline V gene sequence: CDR1 MNHEY, CDR2 SVGAGI. The CDR3 loop is CASSLTRTVNTEAFF. The CDR3 coding sequence is TGTGCCAGCAGTCTCACCCGGACGGTGAACACTGAAGCTTTCTTT.

The gene calls are TRBV4-2 and TRBJ2-7; TRBD2 is a possible D gene (6 bases). Germline V CDR1 and CDR2: LGHNA, YNFKEQ. V was clipped by 0 bases and J by 0 bases, with 15 bases between them. The CDR3 runs to 17 residues. The DNA of the CDR3 is TGTGCCAGCAGCCAAGAGGGCCCGGGGGAGTCCTCCTACGAGCAGTACTTC. Its translation is CASSQEGPGESSYEQYF.

The rearrangement links TRBV5-1 to TRBJ2-7, with D possibly matching TRBD2 (5 bases). CDR1 and CDR2 (germline): SGHRS, YFSETQ. The CDR3 contains 12 residues. Trimming removed 0 bases from V and 4 bases from J, with 5 bases in between. The CDR3 region is CASSLGEYEQYF. The CDR3 DNA follows: TGCGCCAGCAGCTTGGGGGAGTACGAGCAGTACTTC.

This chain joins TRBV5-5 and TRBJ2-1; D gene ambiguous. The CDR3 runs to 14 residues. Trimming pared 2 bases from V and 6 bases from J, leaving 12 bases between. Per germline, CDR1 SGHKS and CDR2 YYEKEE (reference sequence). The CDR3 coding sequence is TGTGCCAGCAGCTTCAGTAGTAGGGTCAATGAGCAGTTCTTC. Residues: CASSFSSRVNEQFF.

This sequence joins TRBV30 and TRBJ1-4; D unresolved. Deletions cut 0 bases from V and 8 bases from J, with 10 bases between. CDR3 size: 13 residues. Germline CDR1 and CDR2: GTSNPN and SVGIG (reference sequence). Here the CDR3 DNA reads TGTGCCTGGAGTGTATTGGGTGGGGAAAAACTGTTTTTT. It is translated as CAWSVLGGEKLFF.

The chain recombines TRBV25-1 with TRBJ1-6, with D tentatively TRBD1 (5 bases). CDR3 length equals 15 residues. The V gene's germline CDR1 is MGHDK and CDR2 SYGVNS. The V end was cut by 7 bases, the J end by 7 bases, with 17 bases between. CDR3 nucleotide sequence: TGTGCCAGCACCGTCTCCGGGACCCGAAATTCACCCCTCCACTTT. It codes for CASTVSGTRNSPLHF.

In DNA, the CDR3 is TGTGCCAGCAGCTTAAACGACCACGGCTACACCTTC. It encodes CASSLNDHGYTF. The chain carries TRBV7-9 and TRBJ1-2; D remains ambiguous. V was shortened by 2 bases and J by 8 bases, with 9 bases between the two germline ends. Per germline, CDR1 SEHNR and CDR2 FQNEAQ (reference sequence). The length of the CDR3 is 12 residues.

The chain links TRBV9 to TRBJ1-5, with 10 positions matching TRBD1. The CDR3 extends over 16 amino acids. Germline CDR1 SGDLS, CDR2 YYNGEE. Unmatched junction bases numbered 3, after V lost 0 bases and J lost 3 bases. CDR3 protein: CASSVDDRGPNQPQHF. The CDR3, as DNA: TGTGCCAGCAGCGTAGACGACAGGGGGCCCAATCAGCCCCAGCATTTT.

This rearrangement joins TRBV5-1 to TRBJ2-7; 11 bases fit TRBD2. The CDR3 loop spans 17 amino acids. The germline V gene encodes CDR1 SGHRS and CDR2 YFSETQ. With V trimmed by 1 base and J by 0 bases, 6 bases remained unmatched. In nucleotides, the CDR3 is TGCGCCAGCAGCTTGTTTACTAGCGGGGGTTCCTCCTACGAGCAGTACTTC. It specifies CASSLFTSGGSSYEQYF. Filled out from reference TRBV5-1 and TRBJ2-7, the complete variable domain reads KAGVTQTPRYLIKTRGQQVTLSCSPISGHRSVSWYQQTPGQGLQFLFEYFSETQRNKGNFPGRFSGRQFSNSRSEMNVSTLELGDSALYLCASSLFTSGGSSYEQYFGPGTRLTVT.

The CDR3 sequence: CASSLPQTRTEAFF. The DNA of the CDR3 is TGCGCCAGCAGCCTGCCTCAGACGAGAACTGAAGCTTTCTTT. The V call is TRBV5-1, the J call TRBJ1-1; no clear D gene. Germline-derived CDR1 and CDR2 are SGHRS and YFSETQ. Trimming shortened V by 4 bases and J by 5 bases, and 15 bases separated the two germline ends. The CDR3 length is 14 residues.

This chain links TRBV28 with TRBJ2-7; TRBD1 matches at 10 bases. The CDR3 runs 16 residues. The germline V gene encodes CDR1 MDHEN and CDR2 SYDVKM. V lost 4 bases and J lost 3; bases outside the gene matches: 9. CDR3 sequence reads: CASSSGTGASYYEQYF. As DNA, the CDR3 is TGTGCCAGCAGTTCCGGGACAGGGGCTAGTTACTACGAGCAGTACTTC.

The chain combines TRBV7-9 with TRBJ2-2, with TRBD1 identical over 8 bases. The germline V gene has CDR1 SEHNR and CDR2 FQNEAQ (reference sequence). V shed 5 bases and J 4 bases; nucleotides not matched to a gene: 6. CDR3 size: 15 residues. In nucleotides, the CDR3 is TGTGCCAGCAGCCAAGGACAGGGATTCACCGGGGAGCTGTTTTTT. Protein: CASSQGQGFTGELFF.

This chain links TRBV7-9 with TRBJ1-2; D gene uncertain. The germline V gene has CDR1 SEHNR and CDR2 FQNEAQ (reference sequence). Trimming pared 1 base from V and 6 bases from J, leaving 12 bases between. CDR3 length: 14 amino acids. The CDR3 protein is CASSLGANLDGYTF. The CDR3 coding sequence is TGTGCCAGCAGCTTAGGGGCCAATTTGGATGGCTACACCTTC.

In its sample, this clone was seen once. The rearrangement uses TRBV5-4 and TRBJ1-1; weak D call: TRBD1 (5 bases). Germline V gene lookup returns CDR1 SGHNT and CDR2 YYREEE (reference sequence). The CDR3 totals 15 residues. With 3 bases removed from V and 1 base from J, the gap between germline ends came to 13 bases. In nucleotides, the CDR3 is TGTGCCAGCAGCTCTCGGACATTTTCGAACACTGAAGCTTTCTTT. Residues: CASSSRTFSNTEAFF.

The table lists this clone with a few counts. This chain uses TRBV6-1 with TRBJ2-7; 7 positions match TRBD1. Germline V lookup: CDR1 MNHNS, CDR2 SASEGT. With V trimmed by 7 bases and J by 2 bases, 5 bases remained unmatched. CDR3 length equals 13 residues. The CDR3 here is CASTDRAPYEQYF. CDR3 DNA: TGTGCCAGCACTGACAGGGCCCCCTACGAGCAGTACTTC.

V usage is TRBV27 and J usage is TRBJ1-1; D is unresolved. CDR1 is MNHEY, CDR2 SMNVEV, per germline (reference sequence). Trimming removed 2 bases from V and 6 bases from J, with 22 bases in between. The CDR3 is 17 amino acids. This chain's CDR3 is CASSLRPSTRNGPEAFF. The CDR3 nucleotides read TGTGCCAGCAGTTTACGACCATCGACCAGGAACGGCCCTGAAGCTTTCTTT.

This chain connects TRBV20-1 to TRBJ2-1; the D is unclear. Germline V gene sequence: CDR1 DFQATT, CDR2 SNEGSKA (reference sequence). V was cut by 6 bases and J by 7 bases, with 7 bases left in between. The CDR3 sequence is 10 residues long. In DNA, the CDR3 is TGCAGTGCCTCTCCGAATGAGCAGTTCTTC. This sequence encodes CSASPNEQFF.

This chain joins TRBV30 and TRBJ1-1; TRBD1 might be the D (5 bases). Trimming left V 0 bases short and J 9 bases short, with 17 bases between. The CDR3 is made up of 14 amino acids. Germline CDR1 reads GTSNPN; CDR2 reads SVGIG (reference sequence). CDR3 sequence reads: CAWSVRRGLAKAFF. The DNA for the CDR3 is TGTGCCTGGAGTGTACGAAGGGGTTTGGCCAAAGCTTTCTTT.